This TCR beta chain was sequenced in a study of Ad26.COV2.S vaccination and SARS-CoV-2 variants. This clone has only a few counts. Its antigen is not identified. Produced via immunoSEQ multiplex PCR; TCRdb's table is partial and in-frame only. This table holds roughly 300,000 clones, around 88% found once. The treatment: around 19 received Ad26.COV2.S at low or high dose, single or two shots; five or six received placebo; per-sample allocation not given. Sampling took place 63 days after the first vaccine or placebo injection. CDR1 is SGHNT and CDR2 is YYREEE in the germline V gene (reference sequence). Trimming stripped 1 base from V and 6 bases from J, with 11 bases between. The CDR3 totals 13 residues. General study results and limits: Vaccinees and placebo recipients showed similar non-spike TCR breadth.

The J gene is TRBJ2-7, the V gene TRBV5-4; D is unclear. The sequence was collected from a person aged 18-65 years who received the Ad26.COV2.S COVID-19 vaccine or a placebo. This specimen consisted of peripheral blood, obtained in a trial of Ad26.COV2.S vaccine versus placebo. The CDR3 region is CASSLFADSEQYF. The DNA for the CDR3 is TGTGCCAGCAGCTTGTTTGCCGACTCCGAGCAGTACTTC.